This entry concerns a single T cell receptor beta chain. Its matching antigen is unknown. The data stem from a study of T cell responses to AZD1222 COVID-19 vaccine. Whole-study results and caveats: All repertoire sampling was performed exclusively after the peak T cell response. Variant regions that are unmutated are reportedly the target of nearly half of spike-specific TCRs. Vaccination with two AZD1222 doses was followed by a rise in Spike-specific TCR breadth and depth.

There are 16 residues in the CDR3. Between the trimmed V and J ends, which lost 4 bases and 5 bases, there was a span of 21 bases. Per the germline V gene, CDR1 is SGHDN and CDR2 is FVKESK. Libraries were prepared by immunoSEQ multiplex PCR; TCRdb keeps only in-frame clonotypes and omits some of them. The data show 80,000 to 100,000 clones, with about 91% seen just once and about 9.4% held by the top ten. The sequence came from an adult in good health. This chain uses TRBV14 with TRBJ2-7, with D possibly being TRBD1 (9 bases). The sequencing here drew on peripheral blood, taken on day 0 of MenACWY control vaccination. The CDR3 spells CASSLLPGQGLDEQYF. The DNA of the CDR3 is TGTGCCAGCAGCCTACTACCGGGACAGGGACTAGACGAGCAGTACTTC.